The present T cell receptor (beta chain) was sequenced within a study of blood T cell repertoires in COVID-19. Overall study context: From T cells, B-cell-depleted T cells, or PBMCs came the material, which was cDNA or gDNA.

Trimming removed 0 bases at V and 6 bases at J, with 9 bases between. The germline V gene has CDR1 LGHDT and CDR2 YNNKEL (reference sequence). The CDR3 length is 13 residues. Authors' analysis steps: Reference gene primer amplification yielded estimated nucleated cell counts. TCRdb's copy holds only in-frame clones and misses some; the assay was immunoSEQ multiplex PCR. V, J and clone size derive from that table, while D and trimming were established from the DNA sequence. This sample has a few hundred thousand clones, with 85% to 90% found just once. The receptor's source is a woman aged 30 to 39 with COVID-19, enrolled during active disease. The specimen was peripheral blood. The chain couples TRBV3-1 (or the pseudogene TRBV3-2) to TRBJ2-7; D gene uncertain. In DNA, the CDR3 is TGTGCCAGCAGCCAAGAACCGGTACCCGAGCAGTACTTC. Translating gives CASSQEPVPEQYF.